This TCR beta chain was profiled in a study of blood T cell repertoires in COVID-19 (TCRdb year 2020). About the study as a whole: Collaborator samples came from the United States, Italy and Spain and covered acute and convalescent phases of COVID-19. The material from the prospective study consisted of cDNA or gDNA derived from T cells, B-cell-depleted T cells, or PBMCs. Subjects who had been exposed to COVID-19, were actively infected with it, or had recovered from it provided the deeply sampled blood TCRbeta repertoires that made up the dataset. The repertoires were made available in a free public database intended to serve as a resource for research on the immune response to SARS-CoV-2. The samples were drawn from two sources: the first 160 participants of the ongoing ImmuneRACE study, and 1,254 subjects contributed by 6 global collaborators. The sample metadata nearly always contained a de-identified subject ID, COVID-19 status, age in years and sex. Where available, HLA class I and class II types were taken from metadata supplied by the sample provider and were not determined by assay-based typing.

The investigation overall reported the following: Clinical and demographic metadata were provided uncurated, with the amount varying by source and participant.

As to this clone: Its recognized antigen is unknown. Per-base qualities were not stored, and no clone one base away is much larger.

Sequences MDHEN (CDR1) and SYDVKM (CDR2) are obtained from the germline V gene. From the cysteine up to the phenylalanine, the CDR3 has a length of 15 residues. Left in the record is the CDR3 DNA by itself, 45 bases read in frame from the first base. V loses 5 bases at its end and J loses 4 bases; junction bases beyond the gene matches: 7. The immunoSEQ Assay, a bias-controlled multiplex PCR, was used to amplify TCRbeta CDR3 regions from genomic DNA. Per the source publication's procedure: The number of nucleated cells in each sample was estimated by amplification of reference gene primers within the assay. To quantify the absolute abundance of each unique TCRbeta CDR3 rearrangement, sequence reads were collapsed and filtered. For each sample, productive Simpson clonality was calculated by taking the square root of Simpson's diversity index across productive rearrangements. TCRdb obtained this table from immuneACCESS and retained in-frame rearrangements with V and J assigned. These tables miss some clones; where compared with another copy, unresolved V genes account for less than half of the shortfall, and the remainder is unexplained. V, J and clone size are those of that table, while D and trimming were read from the DNA. Present in this sample are roughly 220,000 clones, less than 90% of which were seen just once. Nearly 20% of the sample is taken by the ten largest.

Whole blood was collected in K2EDTA tubes by collaborating institutions according to the institutions' own protocols. For TCRbeta analysis, collaborators shipped samples as frozen whole blood, isolated PBMCs, or DNA extracted from either of those sample types. Source material: peripheral blood. This TCR was sampled from a man aged 25 to 40 with active or convalescent COVID-19. The V and J genes are TRBV28 and TRBJ1-5, and TRBD1 aligns with 8 junction nucleotides. CDR3 region: CASSPSGGPNQPQHF. The nucleotide sequence reads as follows: TGTGCCAGCAGTCCCTCAGGGGGCCCTAATCAGCCCCAGCATTTT.